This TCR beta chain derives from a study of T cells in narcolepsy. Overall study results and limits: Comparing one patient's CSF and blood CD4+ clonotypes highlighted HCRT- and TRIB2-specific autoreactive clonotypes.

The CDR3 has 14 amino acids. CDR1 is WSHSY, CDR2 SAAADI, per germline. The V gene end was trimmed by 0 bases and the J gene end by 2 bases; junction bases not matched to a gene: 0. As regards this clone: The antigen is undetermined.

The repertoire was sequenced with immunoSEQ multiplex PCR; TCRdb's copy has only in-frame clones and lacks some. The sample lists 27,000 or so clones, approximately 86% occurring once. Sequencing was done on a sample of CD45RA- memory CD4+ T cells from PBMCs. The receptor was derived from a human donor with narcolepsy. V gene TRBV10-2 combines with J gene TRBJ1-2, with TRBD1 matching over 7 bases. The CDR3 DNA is TGCGCCAGCAGTGAGTCGGGACAGAACTATGGCTACACCTTC. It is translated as CASSESGQNYGYTF.